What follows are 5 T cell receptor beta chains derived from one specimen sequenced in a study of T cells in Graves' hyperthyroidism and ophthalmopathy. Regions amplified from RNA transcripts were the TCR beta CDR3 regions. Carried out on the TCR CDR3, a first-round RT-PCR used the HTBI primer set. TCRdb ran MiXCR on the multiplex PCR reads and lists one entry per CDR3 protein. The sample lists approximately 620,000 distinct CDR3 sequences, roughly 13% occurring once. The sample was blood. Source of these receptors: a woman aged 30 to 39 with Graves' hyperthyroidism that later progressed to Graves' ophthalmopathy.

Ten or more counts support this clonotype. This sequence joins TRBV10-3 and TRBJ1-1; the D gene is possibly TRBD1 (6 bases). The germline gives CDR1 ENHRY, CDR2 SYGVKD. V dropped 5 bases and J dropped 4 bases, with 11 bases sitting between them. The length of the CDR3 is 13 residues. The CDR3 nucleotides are TGTGCCATCAGTTCCACAGGGCGCACTGAAGCTTTCTTT. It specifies CAISSTGRTEAFF.

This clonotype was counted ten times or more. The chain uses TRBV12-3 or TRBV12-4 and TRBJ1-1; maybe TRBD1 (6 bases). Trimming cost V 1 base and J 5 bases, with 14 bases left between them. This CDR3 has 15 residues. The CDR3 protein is CASSLVGGLETEAFF. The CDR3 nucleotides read TGTGCCAGCAGTTTAGTGGGGGGCTTGGAAACTGAAGCTTTCTTT.

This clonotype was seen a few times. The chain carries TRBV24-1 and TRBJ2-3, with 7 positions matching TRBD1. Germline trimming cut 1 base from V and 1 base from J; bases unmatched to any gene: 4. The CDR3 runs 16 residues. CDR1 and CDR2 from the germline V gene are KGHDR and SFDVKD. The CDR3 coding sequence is TGTGCCACCAGTGATTTAGGGACAGAGGGCACAGATACGCAGTATTTT. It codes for CATSDLGTEGTDTQYF.

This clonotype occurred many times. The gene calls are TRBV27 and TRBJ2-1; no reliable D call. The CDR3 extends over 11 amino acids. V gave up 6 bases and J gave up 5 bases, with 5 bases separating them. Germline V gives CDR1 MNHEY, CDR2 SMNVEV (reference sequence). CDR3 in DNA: TGTGCCAGCAGCACGAACAATGAGCAGTTCTTC. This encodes CASSTNNEQFF.

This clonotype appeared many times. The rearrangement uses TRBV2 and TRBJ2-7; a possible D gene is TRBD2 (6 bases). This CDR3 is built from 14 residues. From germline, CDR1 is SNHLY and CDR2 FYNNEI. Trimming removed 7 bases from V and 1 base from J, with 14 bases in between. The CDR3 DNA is TGTGCCAGCACTGGAGGGCCGGTATCCTACGAGCAGTACTTC. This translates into CASTGGPVSYEQYF.